Listed here is a single T cell receptor (beta chain). Its antigen is currently not known. The record has no base qualities; no much larger clone is one base away. The immunoSEQ Assay, a bias-controlled multiplex PCR, was used to amplify TCRbeta CDR3 regions from genomic DNA. Per the authors' processing: The number of nucleated cells in each sample was estimated from the amplification of reference gene primers within the assay. To quantify the absolute abundance of each unique TCRbeta CDR3 rearrangement, sequence reads were collapsed and filtered. For each sample, productive Simpson clonality was calculated by taking the square root of Simpson's diversity index across productive rearrangements. In its TCRdb copy, this immuneACCESS table keeps in-frame sequences only and misses some clones. Where compared with another copy, unresolved V genes explain less than half of these, and the others have no known cause. V and J calls and clone size are those listed in that table; D and trimming were worked out from the DNA. This sample comprises around 300,000 clones, about 88% of them detected only once. Of the sample, around 13% is held by the ten largest clones.

This specimen belongs to a study of blood T cell repertoires in COVID-19 (dated by TCRdb to 2018 to 2020). Notes on the research overall: Samples from collaborators originated in the United States, Italy and Spain and spanned both the acute and convalescent phases of COVID-19. The material from the prospective study consisted of cDNA or gDNA derived from T cells, B-cell-depleted T cells, or PBMCs. The dataset comprised deeply sampled blood TCRbeta repertoires from subjects exposed to, actively infected with, or recovered from COVID-19. The repertoires were made available in a free public database intended to serve as a resource for research on the immune response to SARS-CoV-2. The samples were drawn from two sources: the first 160 participants of the ongoing ImmuneRACE study, and 1,254 subjects contributed by 6 global collaborators. The sample metadata nearly always contained a de-identified subject ID, COVID-19 status, age in years and sex. HLA class I and class II types, where available, came from metadata supplied by the sample provider rather than from assay-based typing.

At one collaborating source in Seattle, patients were enrolled during active infection and were followed longitudinally through the course of disease. The collaborating institutions used their own protocols to collect whole blood in K2EDTA tubes. Collaborator samples were shipped for TCRbeta analysis as frozen whole blood, isolated PBMCs, or DNA extracted from either sample type. Between the V and J ends, shortened by 5 bases and 3 bases respectively, the junction contains 17 bases. CDR1 SGHAT and CDR2 FQNNGV are derived from the germline V gene. Reading from cysteine to phenylalanine, the CDR3 counts 17 amino acids. Only the CDR3 region is kept as DNA, spanning 51 bases read in frame from base 1. Findings and caveats that apply to the study as a whole: The quantity of clinical and demographic metadata differed by source and by participant and was supplied without curation.

The chain is encoded by TRBV11-2 joined to TRBJ1-6, with the D gene too uncertain to name. Sequences were obtained from peripheral blood. The source is a woman in her 70s with COVID-19, enrolled during active disease. The nucleotide sequence reads TGTGCCAGCAGCATCTCCGAAACAGACTACTATAATTCACCCCTCCACTTT. Translated, it gives CASSISETDYYNSPLHF.